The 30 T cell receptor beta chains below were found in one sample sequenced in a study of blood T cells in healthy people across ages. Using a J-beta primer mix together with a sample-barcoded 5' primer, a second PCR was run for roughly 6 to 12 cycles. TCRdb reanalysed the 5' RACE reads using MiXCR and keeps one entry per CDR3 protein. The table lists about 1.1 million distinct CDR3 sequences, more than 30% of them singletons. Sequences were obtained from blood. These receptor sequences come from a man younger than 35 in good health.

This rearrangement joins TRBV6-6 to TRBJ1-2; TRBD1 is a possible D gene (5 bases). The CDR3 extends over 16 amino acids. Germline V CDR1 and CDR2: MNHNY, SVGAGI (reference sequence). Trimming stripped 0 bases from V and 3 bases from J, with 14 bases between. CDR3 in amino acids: CASSYSKVRGDYGYTF. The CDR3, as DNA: TGTGCCAGCAGTTACTCGAAGGTTCGGGGGGACTATGGCTACACCTTC.

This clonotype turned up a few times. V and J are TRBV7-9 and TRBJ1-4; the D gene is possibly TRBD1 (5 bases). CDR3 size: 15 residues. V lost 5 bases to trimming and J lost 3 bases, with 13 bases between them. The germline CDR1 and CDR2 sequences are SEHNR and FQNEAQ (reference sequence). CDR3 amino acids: CASSPGAVANEKLFF. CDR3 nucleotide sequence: TGTGCCAGCAGCCCCGGGGCAGTCGCTAATGAAAAACTGTTTTTT.

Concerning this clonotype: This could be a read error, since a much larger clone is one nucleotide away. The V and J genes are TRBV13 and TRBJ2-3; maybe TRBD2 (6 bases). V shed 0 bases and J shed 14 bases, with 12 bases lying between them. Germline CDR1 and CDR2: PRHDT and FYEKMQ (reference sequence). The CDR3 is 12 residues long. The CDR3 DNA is TGTGCCAGCAGCTTAGGTCGGAGGGAGCTGTATTTT. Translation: CASSLGRRELYF.

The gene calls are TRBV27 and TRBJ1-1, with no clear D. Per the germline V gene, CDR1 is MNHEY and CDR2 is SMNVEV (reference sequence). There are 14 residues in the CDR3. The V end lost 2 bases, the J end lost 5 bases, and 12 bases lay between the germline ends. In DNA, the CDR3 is TGTGCCAGCAGTTTAGTAGGGTTGATAACTGAAGCTTTCTTT. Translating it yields CASSLVGLITEAFF.

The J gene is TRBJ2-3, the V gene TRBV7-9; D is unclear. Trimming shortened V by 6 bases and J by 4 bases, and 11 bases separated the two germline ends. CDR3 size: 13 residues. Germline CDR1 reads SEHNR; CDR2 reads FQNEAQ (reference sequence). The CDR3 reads CASRNLLADTQYF. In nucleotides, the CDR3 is TGTGCCAGCAGGAACCTGTTGGCAGATACGCAGTATTTT.

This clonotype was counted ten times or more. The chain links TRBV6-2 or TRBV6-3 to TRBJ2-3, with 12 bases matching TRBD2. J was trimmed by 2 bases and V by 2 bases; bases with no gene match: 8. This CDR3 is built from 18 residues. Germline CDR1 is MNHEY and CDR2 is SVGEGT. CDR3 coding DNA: TGTGCCAGCAGTTACCCCCAACTAGCGGGGGGATTCACAGATACGCAGTATTTT. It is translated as CASSYPQLAGGFTDTQYF.

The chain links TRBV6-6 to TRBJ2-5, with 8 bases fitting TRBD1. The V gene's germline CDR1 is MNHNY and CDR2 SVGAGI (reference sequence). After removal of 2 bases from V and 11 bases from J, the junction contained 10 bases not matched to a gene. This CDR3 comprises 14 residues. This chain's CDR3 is CASSYGQGAGEQYF. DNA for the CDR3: TGTGCCAGCAGTTACGGGCAGGGGGCGGGTGAGCAGTACTTC.

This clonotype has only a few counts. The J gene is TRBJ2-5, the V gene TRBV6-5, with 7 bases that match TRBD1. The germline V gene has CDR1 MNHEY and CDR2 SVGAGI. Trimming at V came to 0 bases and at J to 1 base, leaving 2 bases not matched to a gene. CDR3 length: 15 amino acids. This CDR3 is CASSYSRDSQETQYF. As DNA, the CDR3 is TGTGCCAGCAGTTACTCGAGGGACAGCCAAGAGACCCAGTACTTC.

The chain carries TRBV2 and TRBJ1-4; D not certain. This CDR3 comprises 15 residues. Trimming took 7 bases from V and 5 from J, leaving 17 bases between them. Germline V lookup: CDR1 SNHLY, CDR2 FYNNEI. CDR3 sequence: CASILGGEVNEKLFF. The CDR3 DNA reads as TGTGCCAGCATCCTGGGCGGGGAGGTCAATGAAAAACTGTTTTTT.

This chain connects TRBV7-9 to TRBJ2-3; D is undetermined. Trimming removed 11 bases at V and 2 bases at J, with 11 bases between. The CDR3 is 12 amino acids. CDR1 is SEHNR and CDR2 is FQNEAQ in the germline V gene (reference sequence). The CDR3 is CAQGEFTDTQYF. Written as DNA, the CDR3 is TGTGCCCAAGGAGAGTTCACAGATACGCAGTATTTT.

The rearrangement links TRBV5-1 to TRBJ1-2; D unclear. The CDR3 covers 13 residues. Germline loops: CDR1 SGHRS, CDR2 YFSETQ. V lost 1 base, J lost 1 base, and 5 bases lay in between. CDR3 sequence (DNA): TGCGCCAGCAGCTTGATCCTTAACTATGGCTACACCTTC. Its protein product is CASSLILNYGYTF.

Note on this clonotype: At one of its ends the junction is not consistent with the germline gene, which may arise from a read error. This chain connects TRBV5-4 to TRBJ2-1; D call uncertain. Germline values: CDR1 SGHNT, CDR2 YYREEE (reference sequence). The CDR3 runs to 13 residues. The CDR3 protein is CASTLADADEQFF. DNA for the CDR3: TGTGCCAGCACCTTGGCCGATGCCGATGAGCAGTTCTTC.

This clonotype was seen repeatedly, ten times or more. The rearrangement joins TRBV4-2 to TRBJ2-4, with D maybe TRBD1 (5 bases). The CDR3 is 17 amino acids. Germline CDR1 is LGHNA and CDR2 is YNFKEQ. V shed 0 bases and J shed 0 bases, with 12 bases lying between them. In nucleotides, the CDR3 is TGTGCCAGCAGCCAAGAAGAGCGACAGAGAGCCAAAAACATTCAGTACTTC. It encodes CASSQEERQRAKNIQYF.

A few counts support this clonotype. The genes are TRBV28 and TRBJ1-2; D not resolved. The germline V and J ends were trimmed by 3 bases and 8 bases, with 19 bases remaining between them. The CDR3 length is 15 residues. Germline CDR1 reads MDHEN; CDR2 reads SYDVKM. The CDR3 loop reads CASSFSSPLSQGYTF. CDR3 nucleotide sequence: TGTGCCAGCAGTTTCTCATCCCCTCTCTCTCAAGGCTACACCTTC.

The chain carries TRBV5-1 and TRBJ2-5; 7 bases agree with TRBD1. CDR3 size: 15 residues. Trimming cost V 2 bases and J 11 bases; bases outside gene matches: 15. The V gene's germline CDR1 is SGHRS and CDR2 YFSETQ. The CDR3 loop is CASSFADRSGDEQYF. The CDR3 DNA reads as TGCGCCAGCAGCTTCGCGGACAGGTCTGGAGATGAGCAGTACTTC.

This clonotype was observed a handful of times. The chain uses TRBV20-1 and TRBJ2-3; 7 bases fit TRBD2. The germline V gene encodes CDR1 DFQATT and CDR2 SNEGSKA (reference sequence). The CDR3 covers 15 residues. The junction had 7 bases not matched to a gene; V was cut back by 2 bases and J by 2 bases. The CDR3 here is CSARPGTIYTDTQYF. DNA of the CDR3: TGCAGTGCTAGACCCGGGACTATTTACACAGATACGCAGTATTTT.

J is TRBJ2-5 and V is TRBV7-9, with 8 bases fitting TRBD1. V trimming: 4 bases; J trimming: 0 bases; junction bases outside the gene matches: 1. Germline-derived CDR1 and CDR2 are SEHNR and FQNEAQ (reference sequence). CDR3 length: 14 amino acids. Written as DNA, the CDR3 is TGTGCCAGCAGCTGGACAGGGAACCAAGAGACCCAGTACTTC. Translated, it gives CASSWTGNQETQYF.

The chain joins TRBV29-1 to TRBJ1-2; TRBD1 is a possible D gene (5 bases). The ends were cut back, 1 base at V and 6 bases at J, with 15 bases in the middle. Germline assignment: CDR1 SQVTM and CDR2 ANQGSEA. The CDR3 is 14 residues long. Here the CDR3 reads CSVEGAGEENGYTF. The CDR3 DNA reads TGCAGCGTTGAAGGAGCGGGGGAGGAGAATGGCTACACCTTC.

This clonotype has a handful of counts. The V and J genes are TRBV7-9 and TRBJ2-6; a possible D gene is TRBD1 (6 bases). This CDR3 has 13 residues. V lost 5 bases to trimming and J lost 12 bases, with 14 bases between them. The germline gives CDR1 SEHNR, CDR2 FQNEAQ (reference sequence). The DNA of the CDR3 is TGTGCCAGCAGCGCCGGGACATATTCCGTCCTGACTTTC. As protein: CASSAGTYSVLTF.

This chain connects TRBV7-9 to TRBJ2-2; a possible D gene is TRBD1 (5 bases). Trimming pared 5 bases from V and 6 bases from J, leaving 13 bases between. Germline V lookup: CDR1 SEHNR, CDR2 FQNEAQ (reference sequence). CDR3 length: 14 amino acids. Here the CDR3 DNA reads TGTGCCAGCAGCGTACAGGTCCCCCCCGGGGAGCTGTTTTTT. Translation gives CASSVQVPPGELFF.

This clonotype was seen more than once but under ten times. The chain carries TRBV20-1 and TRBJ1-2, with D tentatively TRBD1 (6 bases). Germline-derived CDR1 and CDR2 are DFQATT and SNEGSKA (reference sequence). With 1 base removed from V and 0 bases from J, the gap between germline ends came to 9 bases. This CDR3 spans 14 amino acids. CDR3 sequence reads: CSARGTETNYGYTF. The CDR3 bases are TGCAGTGCTAGAGGGACAGAAACTAACTATGGCTACACCTTC.

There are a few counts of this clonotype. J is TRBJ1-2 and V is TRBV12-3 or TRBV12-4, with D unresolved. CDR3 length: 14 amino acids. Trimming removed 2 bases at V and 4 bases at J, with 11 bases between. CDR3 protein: CASSLPSLSYGYTF. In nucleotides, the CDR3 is TGTGCCAGCAGTTTACCTTCCCTTAGCTATGGCTACACCTTC.

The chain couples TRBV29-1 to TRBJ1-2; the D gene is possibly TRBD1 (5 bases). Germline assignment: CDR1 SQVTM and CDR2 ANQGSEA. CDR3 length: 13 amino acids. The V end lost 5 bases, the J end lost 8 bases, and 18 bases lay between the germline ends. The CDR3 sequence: CSVKGGIGEGYTF. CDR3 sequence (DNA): TGCAGCGTTAAAGGAGGGATAGGGGAAGGCTACACCTTC.

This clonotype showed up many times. The CDR3 coding sequence is TGCGCCAGCAGCCAAGCGGACAGGCTCGATGGCTACACCTTC. Encoded protein: CASSQADRLDGYTF. The J gene is TRBJ1-2, the V gene TRBV4-1, with 7 bases identical to TRBD1. Trimming took 1 base from V and 6 from J; bases not matched to a gene: 5. There are 14 residues in the CDR3. Germline V gene lookup returns CDR1 MGHRA and CDR2 YSYEKL.

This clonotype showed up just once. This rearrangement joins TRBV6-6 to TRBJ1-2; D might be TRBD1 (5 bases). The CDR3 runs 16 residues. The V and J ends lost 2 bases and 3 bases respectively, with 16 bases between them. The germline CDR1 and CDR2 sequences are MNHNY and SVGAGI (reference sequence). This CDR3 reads CASSYLKLGGDYGYTF. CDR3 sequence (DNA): TGTGCCAGCAGTTACCTAAAACTCGGGGGGGACTATGGCTACACCTTC.

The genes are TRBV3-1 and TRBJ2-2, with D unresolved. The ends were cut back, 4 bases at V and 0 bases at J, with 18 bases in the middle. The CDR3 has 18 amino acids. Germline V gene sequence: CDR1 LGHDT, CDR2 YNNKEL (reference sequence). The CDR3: CASSRPPLTTTNTGELFF. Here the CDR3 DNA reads TGTGCCAGCAGCCGCCCGCCGCTTACAACTACGAACACCGGGGAGCTGTTTTTT.

CDR3 bases: TGTGCCAGCAACGTGGGAATCGGTGGCGAGCAGTACTTC. It is translated as CASNVGIGGEQYF. The rearrangement uses TRBV5-5 and TRBJ2-7; D unresolved. Trimming cost V 6 bases and J 6 bases, with 16 bases left between them. The CDR3 is made up of 13 amino acids. CDR1 and CDR2 (germline): SGHKS, YYEKEE (reference sequence).

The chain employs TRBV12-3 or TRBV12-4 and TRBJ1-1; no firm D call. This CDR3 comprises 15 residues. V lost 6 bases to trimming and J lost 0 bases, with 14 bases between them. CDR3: CASSRPYTVNTEAFF. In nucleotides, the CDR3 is TGTGCCAGCAGCCGACCATATACAGTGAACACTGAAGCTTTCTTT.

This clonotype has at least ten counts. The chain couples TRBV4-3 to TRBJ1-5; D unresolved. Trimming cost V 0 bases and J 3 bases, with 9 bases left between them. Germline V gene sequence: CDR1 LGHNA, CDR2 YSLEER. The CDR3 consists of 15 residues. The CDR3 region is CASSQDMGYNQPQHF. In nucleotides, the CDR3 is TGCGCCAGCAGCCAAGATATGGGTTACAATCAGCCCCAGCATTTT.

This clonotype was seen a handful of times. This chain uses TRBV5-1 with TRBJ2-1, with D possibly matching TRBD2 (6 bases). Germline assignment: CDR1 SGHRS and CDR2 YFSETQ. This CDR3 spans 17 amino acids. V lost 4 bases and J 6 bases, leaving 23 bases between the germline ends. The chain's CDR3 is CASSPRDSFFPPNEQFF. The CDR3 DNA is TGCGCCAGCAGCCCCCGGGACTCCTTCTTTCCCCCCAATGAGCAGTTCTTC. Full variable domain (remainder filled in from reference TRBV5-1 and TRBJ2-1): KAGVTQTPRYLIKTRGQQVTLSCSPISGHRSVSWYQQTPGQGLQFLFEYFSETQRNKGNFPGRFSGRQFSNSRSEMNVSTLELGDSALYLCASSPRDSFFPPNEQFFGPGTRLTVL.